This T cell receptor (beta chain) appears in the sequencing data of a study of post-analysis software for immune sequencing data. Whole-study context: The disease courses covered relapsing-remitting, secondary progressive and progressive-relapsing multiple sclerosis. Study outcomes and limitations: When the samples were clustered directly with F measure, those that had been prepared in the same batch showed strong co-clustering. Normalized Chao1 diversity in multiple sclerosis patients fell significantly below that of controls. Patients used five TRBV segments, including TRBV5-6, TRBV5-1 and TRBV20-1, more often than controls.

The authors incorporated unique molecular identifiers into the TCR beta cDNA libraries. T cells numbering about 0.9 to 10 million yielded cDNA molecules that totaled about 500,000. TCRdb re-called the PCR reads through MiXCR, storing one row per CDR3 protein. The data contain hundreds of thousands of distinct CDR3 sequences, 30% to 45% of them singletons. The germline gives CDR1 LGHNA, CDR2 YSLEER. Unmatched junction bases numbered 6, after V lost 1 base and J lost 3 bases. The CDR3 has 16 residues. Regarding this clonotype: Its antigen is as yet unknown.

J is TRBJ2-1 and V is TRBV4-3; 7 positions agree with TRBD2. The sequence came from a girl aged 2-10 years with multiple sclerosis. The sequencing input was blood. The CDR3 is CASSQGPSGIYNEQFF. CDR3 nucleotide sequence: TGCGCCAGCAGCCAAGGACCCAGCGGGATCTACAATGAGCAGTTCTTC.